This T cell receptor beta chain was identified during a study of OX40 agonist ivuxolimab in advanced cancers. Study-wide context: Ivuxolimab, an agonist antibody against OX40 (CD134), was given to patients.

Broader study findings: At doses 0.1 to 3.0 mg/kg, CD4+ and CD8+ clones expanded.

Germline V gene lookup returns CDR1 MGHRA and CDR2 YSYEKL. CDR3 length: 14 amino acids. The V and J ends lost 4 bases and 6 bases respectively, with 13 bases between them. Sequencing was performed with immunoSEQ multiplex PCR; in TCRdb, only in-frame clones are kept and a portion is missing. The profile shows around 93,000 clones, 85% to 90% of them singletons. A note on this clone: Its target is not known.

This receptor was obtained from an adult with an advanced solid tumor such as melanoma, head and neck, liver or kidney cancer. The rearrangement links TRBV4-1 to TRBJ2-1, with D possibly TRBD1 on 5 matching bases. This material consisted of CD4+ or CD8+ T cells sorted from blood, taken in a trial of the OX40 agonist ivuxolimab. The CDR3 bases are TGCGCCAGCAGCCTAGGAACAGGTCCCAATGAGCAGTTCTTC. Residues: CASSLGTGPNEQFF.